This T cell receptor beta chain was captured by sequencing in a study of identical twins. Whole-study results and caveats: Carriage of fewer insertions was seen in abundant cord blood beta clonotypes, whereas memory repertoires showed none. The study found weaker excess twin sharing in beta out-of-frame sequences. Twins shared out-of-frame alpha sequences with excess low generation probability.

This clonotype has more than one count but fewer than ten. Its matching antigen is unknown. A universal primer site was added by template switching, and unique molecular identifiers were carried by the cDNA. TCRdb reprocessed the 5' RACE reads via MiXCR and lists one record per CDR3 protein. The sample contains 650,000 to 800,000 distinct CDR3 sequences, under 9% of which appear only once. CDR3 length: 14 amino acids. Germline V gene sequence: CDR1 GTSNPN, CDR2 SVGIG (reference sequence). Trimming took off 0 bases at V and 6 bases at J, with 13 bases between the two ends. The data also belong to a second study, concerning yellow fever vaccine responses in identical twins.

J is TRBJ2-3 and V is TRBV30, with D possibly being TRBD2 (7 bases). This clonotype was sampled from a young woman in good health. Sequenced material: PBMCs. CDR3 region: CAWSVKGGTDTQYF. The CDR3, as DNA: TGTGCCTGGAGTGTAAAGGGGGGGACGGATACGCAGTATTTT.